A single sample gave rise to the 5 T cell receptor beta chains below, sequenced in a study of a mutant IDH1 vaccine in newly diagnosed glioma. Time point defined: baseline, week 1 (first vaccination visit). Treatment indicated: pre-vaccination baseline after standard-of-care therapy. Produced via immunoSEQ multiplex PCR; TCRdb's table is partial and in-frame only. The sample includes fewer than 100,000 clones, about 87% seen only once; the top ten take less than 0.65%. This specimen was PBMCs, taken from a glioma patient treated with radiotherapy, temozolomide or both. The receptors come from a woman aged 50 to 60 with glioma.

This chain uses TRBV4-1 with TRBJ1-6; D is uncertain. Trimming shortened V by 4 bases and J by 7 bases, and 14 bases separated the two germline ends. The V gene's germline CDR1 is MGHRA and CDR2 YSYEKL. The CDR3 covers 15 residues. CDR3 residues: CASSLRGSGNSPLHF. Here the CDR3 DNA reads TGCGCCAGCAGCCTACGGGGATCTGGAAATTCACCCCTCCACTTT.

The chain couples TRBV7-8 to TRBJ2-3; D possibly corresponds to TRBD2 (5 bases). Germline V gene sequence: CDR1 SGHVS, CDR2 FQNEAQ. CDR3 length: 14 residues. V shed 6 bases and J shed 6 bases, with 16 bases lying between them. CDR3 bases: TGTGCCAGCAGATACGGACCTTCGGGGGATACGCAGTATTTT. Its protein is CASRYGPSGDTQYF.

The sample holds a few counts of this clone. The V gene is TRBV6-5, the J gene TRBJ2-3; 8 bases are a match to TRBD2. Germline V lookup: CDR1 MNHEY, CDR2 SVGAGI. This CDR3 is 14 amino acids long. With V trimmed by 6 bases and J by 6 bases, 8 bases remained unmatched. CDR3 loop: CASRPAGVLDTQYF. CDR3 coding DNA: TGTGCCAGCAGGCCAGCGGGAGTCTTGGATACGCAGTATTTT.

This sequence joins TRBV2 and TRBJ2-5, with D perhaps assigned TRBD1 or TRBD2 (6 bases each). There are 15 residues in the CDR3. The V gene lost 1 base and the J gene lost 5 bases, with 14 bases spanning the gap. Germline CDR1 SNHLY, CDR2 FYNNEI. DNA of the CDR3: TGTGCCAGCAGTGAAGATTTGGGGGGCGGTGAGACCCAGTACTTC. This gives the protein CASSEDLGGGETQYF.

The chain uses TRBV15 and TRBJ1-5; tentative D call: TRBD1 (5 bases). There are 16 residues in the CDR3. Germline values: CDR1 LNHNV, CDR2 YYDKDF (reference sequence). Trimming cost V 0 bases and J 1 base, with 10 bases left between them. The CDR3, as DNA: TGTGCCACCAGCAGAGATAATGGGGACAGCAATCAGCCCCAGCATTTT. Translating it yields CATSRDNGDSNQPQHF.